This TCR beta chain came from a study of cytotoxic CD8 clonotypes in ibrutinib-treated CLL. About the study: For this cohort, patients were about a dozen relapsed/refractory and approximately 15 treatment-naive, while about 17 were IGHV unmutated. Findings of the study overall: Before falling back toward baseline at progression, clonality had risen at the time of ibrutinib response.

A note on this clone: Antigen: not known.

Trimming took off 4 bases at V and 7 bases at J, with 11 bases between the two ends. Per germline, CDR1 MNHEY and CDR2 SMNVEV (reference sequence). This CDR3 has 13 amino acids. The repertoire was sequenced with immunoSEQ multiplex PCR; TCRdb's copy has only in-frame clones and lacks some. The sample has 110,000 to 150,000 clones; 91% are singletons. The rearrangement uses TRBV27 and TRBJ2-4, with TRBD2 as a possible D gene (5 bases). The receptor was isolated from a human donor with chronic lymphocytic leukemia. The sample was PBMCs, taken after 12 months of ibrutinib treatment. The CDR3 DNA sequence: TGTGCCAGCAGTTGGCGGGCTGGTAACATTCAGTACTTC. It specifies CASSWRAGNIQYF.